Reported below is one T cell receptor beta chain. The antigen is not known. UMIs were attached via template switching, each with a 6-nucleotide sample barcode. TCRdb reanalyzed the 5' RACE reads and collapses them to one entry per CDR3 protein, without DNA. This table holds around 380,000 distinct CDR3 sequences. The data belong to a study of monozygotic twins with inflammatory bowel disease. Study results and limitations: Between concordant and discordant twins, repertoire similarity failed to differ, a result that limited power may explain. With inverse Simpson as the measure, TCRbeta diversity was lower in IBD patients than in healthy co-twins.

Germline-derived CDR1 and CDR2 are LNHDA and SQIVND (reference sequence). The CDR3 is made up of 15 amino acids. The chain joins TRBV19 to TRBJ2-4; TCRdb names TRBD1, which stays unverified in the absence of DNA. Sequencing was carried out using blood. The clonotype originates from a human donor with ulcerative colitis or Crohn's disease, or a healthy co-twin of an affected twin (not recorded which). The CDR3 reads CASDMGQGTKNIQYF.